This TCR beta chain is from a study of human T cells and chemical hapten exposure. For the study at large: Small discrepancies in pooled library volume mainly accounted for the varying TCR yields per sample.

V lost 3 bases, J lost 5 bases, and 10 bases lay in between. Looked up from germline, CDR1 is SGHAT and CDR2 is FQDESV (reference sequence). CDR3 length equals 13 residues. Original processing methods: TCR counts had a median of approximately 96,000 per sample and spanned about 23,224 to 750,000. TCRdb reanalysed the RACE reads using MiXCR and keeps one entry per CDR3 protein. These V and J calls are TCRdb output, not the study's own analysis. The sample comprises about 130,000 distinct CDR3 sequences, approximately 9.5% of which are singletons, and 1.5% to 2% rests with the top ten. In regard to this clonotype: The conserved closing phenylalanine or tryptophan is absent in this CDR3, likely reflecting a read error.

Time point defined: healthy volunteer bleed at 2 weeks. The authors extracted total RNA from unfractionated whole blood. The sequence derives from a male donor in good health. Some clones in this sample may be carry-over from other donors' samples. The chain has TRBV11-1 and TRBJ2-5; TRBD2 might be the D (6 bases). The specimen sequenced was whole blood. Written as DNA, the CDR3 is TGTGCCAGCAGCTTCGGGACTGAGGAGACCCAGTACTCC. It translates to CASSFGTEETQYS.